This T cell receptor (beta chain) derives from a study of regulatory T cells in long-lasting Graves disease. Study findings and constraints: TCR diversity was lower in persistent Graves' patients (versus newly diagnosed ones).

CDR3-region Arm-PCR and iRepertoire HTBI primers produced the TCR beta libraries. From the multiplex PCR reads, TCRdb called clonotypes with MiXCR, one entry per CDR3 protein. The sample includes 530,000 or so distinct CDR3 sequences, 15% to 20% of them seen just once. A word on this clonotype: The antigen is undetermined.

Indicated time point: newly diagnosed GD, antithyroid drugs for less than 3 months. TCR sequences were obtained from RNA taken from PBMCs. This CDR3 spans 18 amino acids. V trimming: 6 bases; J trimming: 0 bases; junction bases outside the gene matches: 14. CDR1 and CDR2 (germline): ENHRY, SYGVKD. This sample also appeared in a second study, on T cells in Graves' hyperthyroidism and ophthalmopathy. That investigation notes: Thyroid ultrasound, orbital computed tomography, clinical symptoms, and serum thyroxine and TRAb underpinned diagnoses. Progression to ophthalmopathy was predicted a median of approximately 6.4 months early.

Here the sequenced sample was peripheral blood mononuclear cells (PBMCs), taken at new diagnosis, from a patient treated with antithyroid drugs. The receptor's source is a man aged 18 to 35 with Graves disease. The chain is built from TRBV10-3 and TRBJ2-3; 8 bases match TRBD2. The CDR3 region has the DNA TGTGCCATCAGCCCACCCCCCCGGGCTAGCGGGAGCACAGATACGCAGTATTTT. The encoded protein is CAISPPPRASGSTDTQYF.